Below, 5 T cell receptor beta chains from the same sample are listed, as sequenced in a study of T cell changes during pregnancy in multiple sclerosis. Here immunoSEQ multiplex PCR was the method, and the copy in TCRdb shows in-frame clones only, minus some. The repertoire holds 65,000 to 95,000 clones, with 90% to 95% as singletons. The source was peripheral blood, collected after pregnancy. All receptors derive from a female donor in good health, enrolled as a control in a pregnancy study.

The V call is TRBV4-1, the J call TRBJ2-1; 9 nucleotides line up with TRBD2. J was trimmed by 8 bases and V by 2 bases; bases with no gene match: 10. Germline-derived CDR1 and CDR2 are MGHRA and YSYEKL. CDR3 size: 16 residues. The CDR3 is CASSQSVRTSVDEQFF. The CDR3 nucleotides are TGCGCCAGCAGCCAATCTGTAAGGACTAGCGTCGATGAGCAGTTCTTC.

The V and J genes are TRBV5-1 and TRBJ1-6, with a possible D match to TRBD1 (6 bases). CDR1 SGHRS and CDR2 YFSETQ come from the germline V gene. With 5 bases removed from V and 10 bases from J, the gap between germline ends came to 16 bases. The CDR3 contains 14 residues. DNA of the CDR3: TGCGCCAGCAGTCAACAGGGCCCGAGGTCACCCCTCCACTTT. It yields the protein CASSQQGPRSPLHF.

The rearrangement joins TRBV18 to TRBJ1-3, with 7 bases identical to TRBD1. This CDR3 spans 15 amino acids. V shed 3 bases and J 2 bases; nucleotides not matched to a gene: 4. The germline CDR1 and CDR2 sequences are KGHSH and LQKENI. CDR3 sequence: CASSPSQGTGNTIYF. The DNA for the CDR3 is TGTGCCAGCTCACCGTCACAGGGGACTGGAAACACCATATATTTT.

The chain carries TRBV30 and TRBJ2-3; 10 bases map to TRBD2. The CDR3 covers 15 residues. With 0 bases clipped from V and 1 base from J, the junction kept 1 base outside the gene matches. CDR1 and CDR2 (germline): GTSNPN, SVGIG (reference sequence). The chain's CDR3 is CAWSVGLAGTDTQYF. The CDR3 nucleotides read TGTGCCTGGAGTGTCGGACTAGCGGGCACAGATACGCAGTATTTT.

CDR3 DNA sequence: TGTGCCAGTAGTACCGGGACTTCCGACTACAATGAGCAGTTCTTC. Its translation is CASSTGTSDYNEQFF. The chain combines TRBV19 with TRBJ2-1, with D possibly being TRBD2 (6 bases). V gave up 4 bases and J gave up 3 bases, with 13 bases separating them. There are 15 residues in the CDR3. Per the germline V gene, CDR1 is LNHDA and CDR2 is SQIVND (reference sequence).